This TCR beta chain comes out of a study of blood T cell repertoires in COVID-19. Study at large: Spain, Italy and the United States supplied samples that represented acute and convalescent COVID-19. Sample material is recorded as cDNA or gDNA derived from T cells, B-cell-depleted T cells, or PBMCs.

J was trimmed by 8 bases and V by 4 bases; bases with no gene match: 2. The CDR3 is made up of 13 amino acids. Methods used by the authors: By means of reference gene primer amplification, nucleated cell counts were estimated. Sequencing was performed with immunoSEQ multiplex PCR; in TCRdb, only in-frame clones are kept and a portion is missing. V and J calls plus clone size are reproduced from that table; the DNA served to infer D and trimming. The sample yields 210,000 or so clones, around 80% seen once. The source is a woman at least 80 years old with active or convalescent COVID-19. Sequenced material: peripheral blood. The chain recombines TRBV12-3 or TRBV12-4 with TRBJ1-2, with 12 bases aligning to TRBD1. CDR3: CASSWDRGLGYTF. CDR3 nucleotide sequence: TGTGCCAGCAGTTGGGACAGGGGGCTAGGCTACACCTTC.